The clone carrying this TCR beta chain was recorded only once. The junction had 14 bases not matched to a gene; V was cut back by 3 bases and J by 4 bases. CDR3 length: 17 amino acids. Germline CDR1 is SGHKS and CDR2 is YYEKEE (reference sequence). This sample is drawn from a study of blood T cell repertoires in COVID-19. Enrolled through a virtual design, the participants were between 18 and 89 years of age and came from 24 US areas. Researchers sorted participants into cohorts using their self-reported clinical history. Two consecutive negative NP/OP PCR tests, clearance, or resolved symptoms defined Cohort 3 recovery. Per the original methods: Researchers report that nucleated cell counts were estimated from reference gene primer amplification. The protocol was immunoSEQ multiplex PCR, while the TCRdb copy is restricted to in-frame clones and leaves out a portion. The D gene and trimming were derived from the DNA, and the V and J assignments and clone size from that table. The table records 170,000 or so clones, about 90% of them present only once.

Sequencing was performed on PBMCs or T cells enriched from blood (not recorded which). This receptor was taken from a woman aged 45-65 years who had recovered from COVID-19. V usage is TRBV5-5 and J usage is TRBJ2-7; 9 nucleotides align to TRBD1. CDR3 amino acids: CASSSGVLDRGVYEQYF. DNA of the CDR3: TGTGCCAGCAGCTCGGGGGTCCTCGACAGGGGGGTTTACGAGCAGTACTTC.